Listed here is a single TCR beta chain. The sample is drawn from a study of cytomegalovirus exposure and HLA in healthy donors. This PCR relied on a set of 60 Vbeta primers and 13 Jbeta primers. Generated by immunoSEQ multiplex PCR, the TCRdb table keeps only in-frame clones and is missing some. There are 120,000 or so clones in the sample; 65% to 90% occur only once, and about 10% lies in the top ten. Between the trimmed V and J ends, which lost 3 bases and 7 bases, there was a span of 14 bases. The CDR3 has 13 residues. Per the germline V gene, CDR1 is SGDLS and CDR2 is YYNGEE. The chain joins TRBV9 to TRBJ2-7, with a possible D match to TRBD2 (7 bases). Sequencing was carried out using PBMCs. The clonotype comes from a male donor in good health and CMV-seropositive. The CDR3 region is CASSGGGPKEQYF. CDR3 sequence (DNA): TGTGCCAGCAGCGGCGGGGGCCCGAAGGAGCAGTACTTC. The variable domain in full, with the rest retrieved from reference TRBV9 and TRBJ2-7, is DSGVTQTPKHLITATGQRVTLRCSPRSGDLSVYWYQQSLDQGLQFLIQYYNGEERAKGNILERFSAQQFPDLHSELNLSSLELGDSALYFCASSGGGPKEQYFGPGTRLTVT.